These T cell receptor beta chains were read from a single sample in a study of tissue T cells after allogeneic stem cell transplantation. Using immunoSEQ multiplex PCR, the repertoire was profiled, and TCRdb retains in-frame clones only, with some absent. The sample yields tens of thousands of clones, roughly 92% seen once. This sample comprised blood, obtained before transplantation. Source of these receptors: a woman aged 35 to 70 who later had graft-versus-host disease after an allogeneic stem cell transplant. The CDR3 runs from the conserved cysteine through the conserved F or W. D genes are given only for firm matches. Part of the rows lack a size; the others show once, few, many or a class for expanded clones.

d_gene: NA
v_gene: TRBV19
abundance: few
j_gene: TRBJ1-6
CDR3nt: TGTGCCAGTAGTATCACGACAGGCGAAGGGAATTCACCCCTCCACTTT
CDR3aa: CASSITTGEGNSPLHF

d_gene: TRBD1
v_gene: TRBV10-3
abundance: NA
j_gene: TRBJ1-5
CDR3nt: TGTGCCATCAGTGAGTCGACAGGGGGCATTCAGCCCCAGCATTTT
CDR3aa: CAISESTGGIQPQHF

d_gene: NA
v_gene: TRBV18
abundance: NA
j_gene: TRBJ2-7
CDR3nt: TGTGCCAGCTCACCACGGGACTACGAGCAGTACTTC
CDR3aa: CASSPRDYEQYF

d_gene: NA
v_gene: TRBV5-4
abundance: NA
j_gene: TRBJ1-1
CDR3nt: TGTGCCAGCAGCCCCGGGGGCTCCTGGACTGAAGCTTTCTTT
CDR3aa: CASSPGGSWTEAFF

d_gene: NA
v_gene: TRBV7-2
abundance: NA
j_gene: TRBJ2-6
CDR3nt: TGTGCCAGCAGAAAAAGAGGGGCTGGGGCCAACGTCCTGACTTTC
CDR3aa: CASRKRGAGANVLTF

d_gene: TRBD1
v_gene: TRBV28
abundance: NA
j_gene: TRBJ2-1
CDR3nt: TGTGCCAGCAGTGCATATAGGACAGGGGGGAGTAGAAGAGGCTCCTACAATGAGCAGTTCTTC
CDR3aa: CASSAYRTGGSRRGSYNEQFF

d_gene: TRBD2
v_gene: TRBV6-4
abundance: NA
j_gene: TRBJ2-3
CDR3nt: TGTGCCAGCAGTCCCCGGCGGGAGGCCGCAGATACGCAGTATTTT
CDR3aa: CASSPRREAADTQYF

d_gene: NA
v_gene: TRBV3-1/TRBV3-2
abundance: NA
j_gene: TRBJ1-1
CDR3nt: TGTGCCAGCAGCCACCGCGGACAGATGAACACTGAAGCTTTCTTT
CDR3aa: CASSHRGQMNTEAFF

d_gene: TRBD1
v_gene: TRBV7-2
abundance: once
j_gene: TRBJ1-1
CDR3nt: TGTGCCAGCAGCTTAGACAGGGGGAACACTGAAGCTTTCTTT
CDR3aa: CASSLDRGNTEAFF

d_gene: NA
v_gene: TRBV24-1
abundance: NA
j_gene: TRBJ2-1
CDR3nt: TGTGCCACCAGTGGTGCAGTCCCCTCCTACAATGAGCAGTTCTTC
CDR3aa: CATSGAVPSYNEQFF

d_gene: TRBD2
v_gene: TRBV19
abundance: NA
j_gene: TRBJ2-2
CDR3nt: TGTGCCAGTAGTATAGGCGGGGGTGGTACCGGGGAGCTGTTTTTT
CDR3aa: CASSIGGGGTGELFF

d_gene: TRBD1
v_gene: TRBV18
abundance: NA
j_gene: TRBJ2-4
CDR3nt: TGTGCCAGCTCACCTGGACAGGGGGTGGAGAACTTC
CDR3aa: CASSPGQGVENF

d_gene: NA
v_gene: TRBV19
abundance: NA
j_gene: TRBJ2-7
CDR3nt: TGTGCCAGTAGTATATATCCAGACGTCTCCTACGAGCAGTACTTC
CDR3aa: CASSIYPDVSYEQYF

d_gene: TRBD2
v_gene: TRBV30
abundance: NA
j_gene: TRBJ2-2
CDR3nt: TGTGCCTGGAGTAAAGGCGCGGGAGGAAGGGAGCTGTTTTTT
CDR3aa: CAWSKGAGGRELFF

d_gene: NA
v_gene: TRBV6-2/TRBV6-3
abundance: NA
j_gene: TRBJ2-7
CDR3nt: TGTGCCAGCAGTTACTGGGTCTCTGGAGAGCAGTACTTC
CDR3aa: CASSYWVSGEQYF

d_gene: NA
v_gene: TRBV7-2
abundance: once
j_gene: TRBJ2-5
CDR3nt: TGTGCCAGCAGCTTAGGACCGTCGGTAGAGACCCAGTACTTC
CDR3aa: CASSLGPSVETQYF

d_gene: NA
v_gene: TRBV27
abundance: once
j_gene: TRBJ1-2
CDR3nt: TGTGCCAGCGGACCGAACAGGGTCCCCTATGGCTACACCTTC
CDR3aa: CASGPNRVPYGYTF

d_gene: NA
v_gene: TRBV5-1
abundance: NA
j_gene: TRBJ2-2
CDR3nt: TGCGCCAGCACAATGGAAGGGCTGGCGGGAAACACCGGGGAGCTGTTTTTT
CDR3aa: CASTMEGLAGNTGELFF

d_gene: NA
v_gene: TRBV12-3/TRBV12-4
abundance: NA
j_gene: TRBJ2-7
CDR3nt: TGTGCCAGCAGTCCGGAGTCCTACGAGCAGTACTTC
CDR3aa: CASSPESYEQYF

d_gene: TRBD1
v_gene: TRBV3-1/TRBV3-2
abundance: NA
j_gene: TRBJ1-1
CDR3nt: TGTGCCAGCAGCGACAGGGAAGCTGAAGCTTTCTTT
CDR3aa: CASSDREAEAFF

d_gene: NA
v_gene: TRBV21-1
abundance: NA
j_gene: TRBJ2-1
CDR3nt: TGTGCCAGCAGCCATATAGCGGGAGGGCCCTCCAATGAGCAGTTCTTC
CDR3aa: CASSHIAGGPSNEQFF

d_gene: NA
v_gene: TRBV9
abundance: NA
j_gene: TRBJ1-4
CDR3nt: TGTGCCAGCAGCGTAGGAAGAGGCCAGGGGAAGGAAAAACTGTTTTTT
CDR3aa: CASSVGRGQGKEKLFF

d_gene: TRBD1
v_gene: TRBV27
abundance: NA
j_gene: TRBJ1-4
CDR3nt: TGTGCCAGCAGGACTCCGGGACAGCCCGAAAAACTGTTTTTT
CDR3aa: CASRTPGQPEKLFF

d_gene: TRBD1
v_gene: TRBV5-1
abundance: NA
j_gene: TRBJ2-2
CDR3nt: TGCGCCAGCAGCCTACAGGGGCGAAACACCGGGGAGCTGTTTTTT
CDR3aa: CASSLQGRNTGELFF

d_gene: NA
v_gene: TRBV12-3/TRBV12-4
abundance: NA
j_gene: TRBJ2-5
CDR3nt: TGTGCCAGCAGGCAATCTGGGACGAATAAGGAGTACTTC
CDR3aa: CASRQSGTNKEYF

d_gene: NA
v_gene: TRBV6-5
abundance: NA
j_gene: TRBJ2-4
CDR3nt: TGTGCCAGCAGCCGGGACCCCAATGGGGACATTCAGTACTTC
CDR3aa: CASSRDPNGDIQYF

d_gene: NA
v_gene: TRBV29-1
abundance: NA
j_gene: TRBJ2-7
CDR3nt: TGCAGCGTTGAAGATCCGATTTCGAACGAGCAGTACTTC
CDR3aa: CSVEDPISNEQYF

d_gene: TRBD1
v_gene: TRBV24-1
abundance: NA
j_gene: TRBJ1-1
CDR3nt: TGTGCCACCAGTGCCGGACAGGGGGCGAACACTGAAGCTTTCTTT
CDR3aa: CATSAGQGANTEAFF

d_gene: NA
v_gene: TRBV19
abundance: NA
j_gene: TRBJ1-6
CDR3nt: TGTGCCAGTAGTTTACCGGGGCCTCAGGGGCATTCACCCCTCCACTTT
CDR3aa: CASSLPGPQGHSPLHF

d_gene: NA
v_gene: TRBV7-2
abundance: NA
j_gene: TRBJ2-2
CDR3nt: TGTGCCAGCAGCTTCCCTCCCGGGGAGCTGTTTTTT
CDR3aa: CASSFPPGELFF

d_gene: TRBD2
v_gene: TRBV5-4
abundance: NA
j_gene: TRBJ2-5
CDR3nt: TGTGCCAGCAGCTTGGCCGCGGGAGGGCGGGAGACCCAGTACTTC
CDR3aa: CASSLAAGGRETQYF

d_gene: TRBD2
v_gene: TRBV9
abundance: NA
j_gene: TRBJ2-7
CDR3nt: TGTGCCAGCAGCGATGGCGGGGGAACCTCCTACGAGCAGTACTTC
CDR3aa: CASSDGGGTSYEQYF

d_gene: NA
v_gene: TRBV18
abundance: NA
j_gene: TRBJ1-5
CDR3nt: TGTGCCAGCTCATCCGGGGGAGTTAACAATCAGCCCCAGCATTTT
CDR3aa: CASSSGGVNNQPQHF

d_gene: NA
v_gene: TRBV7-3
abundance: NA
j_gene: TRBJ2-1
CDR3nt: TGTGCCAGCAGCCCCGGGACCGGGGGTAGCAATGAGCAGTTCTTC
CDR3aa: CASSPGTGGSNEQFF

d_gene: NA
v_gene: TRBV4-3
abundance: once
j_gene: TRBJ2-6
CDR3nt: TGCGCCAGCAGCTACCTACCCGGGACATCTATCTCTGGGGCCAACGTCCTGACTTTC
CDR3aa: CASSYLPGTSISGANVLTF

d_gene: TRBD2
v_gene: TRBV15
abundance: NA
j_gene: TRBJ2-7
CDR3nt: TGTGCCACCAGCAGCCTTAGGGAGGGCCGGAAGTACTTC
CDR3aa: CATSSLREGRKYF

d_gene: TRBD2
v_gene: TRBV2
abundance: NA
j_gene: TRBJ2-7
CDR3nt: TGTGCCAGCAGCCTGACTAGCCGTAACTACGAGCAGTACTTC
CDR3aa: CASSLTSRNYEQYF

d_gene: NA
v_gene: TRBV5-4
abundance: NA
j_gene: TRBJ1-3
CDR3nt: TGTGCCAGCAGCTTCTGGGACCCCTCTGGAAACACCATATATTTT
CDR3aa: CASSFWDPSGNTIYF

d_gene: NA
v_gene: TRBV19
abundance: NA
j_gene: TRBJ1-6
CDR3nt: TGTGCCAGTAGTTTGGAAGGAGTGTCCTATAATTCACCCCTCCACTTT
CDR3aa: CASSLEGVSYNSPLHF

d_gene: NA
v_gene: TRBV6-2/TRBV6-3
abundance: NA
j_gene: TRBJ1-3
CDR3nt: TGTGCCAGCAGTTACGGCAGCACTGGAAACACCATATATTTT
CDR3aa: CASSYGSTGNTIYF

d_gene: TRBD2
v_gene: TRBV7-9
abundance: NA
j_gene: TRBJ2-3
CDR3nt: TGTGCCAGCAGCTTAGCCGGGACTAGCGGAAATACGCAGTATTTT
CDR3aa: CASSLAGTSGNTQYF

d_gene: NA
v_gene: TRBV27
abundance: once
j_gene: TRBJ1-2
CDR3nt: TGTGCCAGCAGGGATCTAGGGGCGTCGGATGGCTACACCTTC
CDR3aa: CASRDLGASDGYTF

d_gene: NA
v_gene: TRBV24-1
abundance: NA
j_gene: TRBJ2-2
CDR3nt: TGTGCCACCAGTGATCGACGGGAGCTGTTTTTT
CDR3aa: CATSDRRELFF

d_gene: TRBD1
v_gene: TRBV28
abundance: NA
j_gene: TRBJ2-3
CDR3nt: TGTGCCAGCAGTCAGACAGGGAGCACAGATACGCAGTATTTT
CDR3aa: CASSQTGSTDTQYF

d_gene: NA
v_gene: TRBV3-1/TRBV3-2
abundance: NA
j_gene: TRBJ2-3
CDR3nt: TGTGCCAGCAGCCGGAGCACAGATACGCAGTATTTT
CDR3aa: CASSRSTDTQYF

d_gene: TRBD2
v_gene: TRBV5-4
abundance: once
j_gene: TRBJ2-3
CDR3nt: TGTGCCAGCAGCAGGGGGACTAGCGGGAGAGCAGATACGCAGTATTTT
CDR3aa: CASSRGTSGRADTQYF

d_gene: NA
v_gene: TRBV5-1
abundance: once
j_gene: TRBJ2-1
CDR3nt: TGCGCCAGCAGCACGGACAAATACAATGAGCAGTTCTTC
CDR3aa: CASSTDKYNEQFF

d_gene: TRBD1
v_gene: TRBV28
abundance: NA
j_gene: TRBJ1-1
CDR3nt: TGTGCCAGCAGGGGACAGGGGCGATCTGAAGCTTTCTTT
CDR3aa: CASRGQGRSEAFF

d_gene: NA
v_gene: TRBV11-2
abundance: once
j_gene: TRBJ1-1
CDR3nt: TGTGCCAGCAGCTTTGGGGGGGGGAGGACTGAAGCTTTCTTT
CDR3aa: CASSFGGGRTEAFF

d_gene: TRBD1
v_gene: TRBV5-4
abundance: once
j_gene: TRBJ2-7
CDR3nt: TGTGCCAGCAGCGCGACCGGGACAGCAAAGTACGAGCAGTACTTC
CDR3aa: CASSATGTAKYEQYF

d_gene: NA
v_gene: TRBV12-3/TRBV12-4
abundance: once
j_gene: TRBJ2-5
CDR3nt: TGTGCCAGCAGTGTAAGGGAGACCCAGTACTTC
CDR3aa: CASSVRETQYF

d_gene: NA
v_gene: TRBV3-1/TRBV3-2
abundance: NA
j_gene: TRBJ2-3
CDR3nt: TGTGCCAGCAGCCAAGACCGGAAGTGGGATCTAAGCACAGATACGCAGTATTTT
CDR3aa: CASSQDRKWDLSTDTQYF

d_gene: NA
v_gene: TRBV6-2/TRBV6-3
abundance: NA
j_gene: TRBJ1-5
CDR3nt: TGTGCCAGCAGTTACCAAGGAATGAGCAATCAGCCCCAGCATTTT
CDR3aa: CASSYQGMSNQPQHF

d_gene: NA
v_gene: TRBV6-5
abundance: NA
j_gene: TRBJ1-1
CDR3nt: TGTGCCAGCAGGATTCAGGGATTAGACAACACTGAAGCTTTCTTT
CDR3aa: CASRIQGLDNTEAFF

d_gene: TRBD1
v_gene: TRBV27
abundance: NA
j_gene: TRBJ1-1
CDR3nt: TGTGCCAGCAGTTTAGGACAGGGGGCGATGACTGAAGCTTTCTTT
CDR3aa: CASSLGQGAMTEAFF

d_gene: TRBD1
v_gene: TRBV2
abundance: NA
j_gene: TRBJ2-7
CDR3nt: TGTGCCAGCAGGCGGGACAGGGGGCCCTACGAGCAGTACTTC
CDR3aa: CASRRDRGPYEQYF

d_gene: NA
v_gene: TRBV6-1
abundance: NA
j_gene: TRBJ1-2
CDR3nt: TGTGCCAGCAGTGAACCAGCCCGGGGAGATGGCTACACCTTC
CDR3aa: CASSEPARGDGYTF

d_gene: TRBD2
v_gene: TRBV2
abundance: NA
j_gene: TRBJ2-2
CDR3nt: TGTGCCAGCACCGAAGGTTACGGGAGGGGGGGCACCGGGGAGCTGTTTTTT
CDR3aa: CASTEGYGRGGTGELFF

d_gene: TRBD1
v_gene: TRBV15
abundance: NA
j_gene: TRBJ1-4
CDR3nt: TGTGCCACCAACAGGAACAGGGGAGCGAGTGAAAAACTGTTTTTT
CDR3aa: CATNRNRGASEKLFF